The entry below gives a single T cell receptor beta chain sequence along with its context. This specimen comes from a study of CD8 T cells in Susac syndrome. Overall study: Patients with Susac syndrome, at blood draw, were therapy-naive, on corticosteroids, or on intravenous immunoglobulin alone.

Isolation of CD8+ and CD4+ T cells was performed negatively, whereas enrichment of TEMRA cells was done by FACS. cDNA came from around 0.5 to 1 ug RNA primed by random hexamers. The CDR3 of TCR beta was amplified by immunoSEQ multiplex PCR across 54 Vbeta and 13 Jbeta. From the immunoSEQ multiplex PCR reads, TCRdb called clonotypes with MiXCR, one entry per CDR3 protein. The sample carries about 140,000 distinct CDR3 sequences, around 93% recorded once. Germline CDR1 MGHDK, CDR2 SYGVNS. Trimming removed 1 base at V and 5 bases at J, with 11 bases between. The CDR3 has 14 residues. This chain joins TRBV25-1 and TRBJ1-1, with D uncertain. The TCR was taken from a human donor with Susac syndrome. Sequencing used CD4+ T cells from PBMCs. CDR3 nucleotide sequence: TGTGCCAGCAGTGAATGGCAGGATGGGACTGAAGCTTTCTTT. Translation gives CASSEWQDGTEAFF.